This T cell receptor beta chain was retrieved from a study of Graves' ophthalmopathy and Graves' hyperthyroidism. Study overall: Peripheral blood (taken before any treatment) was collected at initial diagnosis.

The V gene lost 2 bases and the J gene lost 7 bases, with 21 bases spanning the gap. The CDR3 is 18 residues long. Germline V CDR1 and CDR2: MGHRA, YSYEKL. CDR3 regions of TCR beta were amplified from RNA transcripts. HTBI primers were employed in first-round RT-PCR, then a second-round multiplex PCR followed. TCRdb itself ran the multiplex PCR reads through MiXCR, one entry per CDR3 protein. Here the sample spans 200,000 to 300,000 distinct CDR3 sequences, around 42% being singletons. The V call is TRBV4-1, the J call TRBJ1-6, with D possibly matching TRBD1 (6 bases). The clonotype comes from an adult man with Graves' ophthalmopathy. Sequencing input: peripheral blood. The CDR3 loop is CASSQPTLGGQRNSPLHF. Written as DNA, the CDR3 is TGCGCCAGCAGCCAACCAACCTTGGGGGGGCAACGGAATTCACCCCTCCACTTT.